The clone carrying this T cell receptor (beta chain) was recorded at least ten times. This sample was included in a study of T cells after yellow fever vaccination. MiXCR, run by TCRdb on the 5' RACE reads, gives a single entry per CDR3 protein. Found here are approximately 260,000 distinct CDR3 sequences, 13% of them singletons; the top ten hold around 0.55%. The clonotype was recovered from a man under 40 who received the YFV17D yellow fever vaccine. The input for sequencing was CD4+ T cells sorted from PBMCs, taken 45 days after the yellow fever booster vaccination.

The CDR3 loop is CASSLGQSYNEQFF. CDR3 nucleotides: TGCGCCAGCAGCTTGGGTCAATCCTACAATGAGCAGTTCTTC. The chain uses TRBV5-1 and TRBJ2-1, with unresolved D. This CDR3 has 14 residues. V lost 0 bases, J lost 1 base, and 5 bases lay in between. The germline gives CDR1 SGHRS, CDR2 YFSETQ.